This TCR beta chain emerged from a study of T cell responses to AZD1222 COVID-19 vaccine. Across the whole study: Second-dose schedules of about 4 or about 12 weeks were combined. General study results and limits: The CD4 TCRs associated with vaccination extended across spike and predominated at 160-218 and 743-854.

This CDR3 has 14 residues. The V end lost 3 bases, the J end lost 0 bases, and 5 bases lay between the germline ends. The germline CDR1 and CDR2 sequences are MDHEN and SYDVKM. As concerns this clone: Its cognate antigen is unknown.

Repertoires were generated with immunoSEQ multiplex PCR, while TCRdb's copy carries only in-frame clones and drops some. The repertoire holds about 120,000 clones, with over 75% as singletons. The genes are TRBV28 and TRBJ1-4; D is ambiguous. This receptor was taken from an adult in good health. The sample consisted of peripheral blood, taken on day 0 of AZD1222 vaccination. The CDR3 reads CASSFGATNEKLFF. In DNA form, the CDR3 reads TGTGCCAGCAGTTTCGGAGCAACTAATGAAAAACTGTTTTTT.